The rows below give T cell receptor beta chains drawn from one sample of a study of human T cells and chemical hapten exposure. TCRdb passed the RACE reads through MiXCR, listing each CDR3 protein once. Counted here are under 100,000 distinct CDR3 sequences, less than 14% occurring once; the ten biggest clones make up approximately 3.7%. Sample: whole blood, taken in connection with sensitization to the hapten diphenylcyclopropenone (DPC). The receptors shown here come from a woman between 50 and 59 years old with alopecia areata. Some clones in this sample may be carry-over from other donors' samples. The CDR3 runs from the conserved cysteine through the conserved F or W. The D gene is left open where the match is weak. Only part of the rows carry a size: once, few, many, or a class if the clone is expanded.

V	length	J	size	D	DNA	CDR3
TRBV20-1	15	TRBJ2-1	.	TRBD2	TGCAGTGCTAGAGATAGCCTAGCGGGAGTTTGTGAGCAGTTCTTC	CSARDSLAGVCEQFF
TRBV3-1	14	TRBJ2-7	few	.	TGTGCCAGCACCCGTGAGGGCAGCTCCTACGAGCAGTACTTC	CASTREGSSYEQYF
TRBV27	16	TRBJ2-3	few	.	TGTGCCAGCAGTCTCCAGATTCAGAGGGGCACAGATACGCAGTATTTT	CASSLQIQRGTDTQYF
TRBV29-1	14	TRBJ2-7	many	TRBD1	TGCAGCGTTCTACAGGGGTCGGGACACTACGAGCAGTACTTC	CSVLQGSGHYEQYF
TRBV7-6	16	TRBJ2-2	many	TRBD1	TGTGCCAGCAGCACCCCAACGGGACAGGGGACCGGGGAGCTGTTTTTT	CASSTPTGQGTGELFF
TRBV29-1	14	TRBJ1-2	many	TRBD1	TGCAGCGTTGAGCCGACAGGGGAGATAGGAGGCTACACCTTC	CSVEPTGEIGGYTF
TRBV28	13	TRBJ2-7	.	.	TGTGCCAGCAGCCTGGACGGAAACTACGAGCAGTACTTC	CASSLDGNYEQYF
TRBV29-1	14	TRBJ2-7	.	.	TGCAGCGTTGAAGCCGCAGGGTCGCTCTACGAGCAGTACTTC	CSVEAAGSLYEQYF
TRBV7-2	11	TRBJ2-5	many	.	TGTGCCAGCAGCTTAACAGAGACCCAGTACTTC	CASSLTETQYF
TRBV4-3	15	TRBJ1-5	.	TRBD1	TGCGCCAGCAGCCAGAACAGGGGAGGGAATCAGCCCCAGCATTTT	CASSQNRGGNQPQHF
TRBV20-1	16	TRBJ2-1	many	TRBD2	TGCAGTGCTAGAGTCAGACTAGCTGCCTCCTACAATGAGCAGTTCTTC	CSARVRLAASYNEQFF
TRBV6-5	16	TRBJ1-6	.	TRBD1	TGTGCCAGCAGCACAAGACAGGGGGCATTCGGTTCACCCCTCCACTTT	CASSTRQGAFGSPLHF
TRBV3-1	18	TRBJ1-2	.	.	TGTGCCAGCAGCCAAGAGGGAGGCAGGGGACCGGCTAACTATGGCTACACCTTC	CASSQEGGRGPANYGYTF
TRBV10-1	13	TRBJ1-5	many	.	TGCGCCAGCAGTGAAGGGGGCAATCAGCCCCAGCATTTT	CASSEGGNQPQHF
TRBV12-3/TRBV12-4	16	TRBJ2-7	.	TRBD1	TGTGCCAGCAGTCTCGGACAGGGGCAATCGTCCTACGAGCAGTACTTC	CASSLGQGQSSYEQYF
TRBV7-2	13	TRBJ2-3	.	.	TGTGCCAGCAGCTTAGCGGTCACAGATACGCAGTATTTT	CASSLAVTDTQYF
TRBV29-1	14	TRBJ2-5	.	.	TGCAGCGCGAGGCGCGGCCTAACCGTAGAGACCCAGTACTTC	CSARRGLTVETQYF
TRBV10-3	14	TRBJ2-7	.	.	TGTGCCATCAGTGGACAGTCGAGCTCCTACGAGCAGTACTTC	CAISGQSSSYEQYF
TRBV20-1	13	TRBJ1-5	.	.	TGCAGTGCTAGAGGAGAGGTCAATCAGCCCCAGCATTTT	CSARGEVNQPQHF
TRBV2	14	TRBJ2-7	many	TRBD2	TGTGCCAGCATCCTGACTAGCGGGACCTACGAGCAGTACTTC	CASILTSGTYEQYF
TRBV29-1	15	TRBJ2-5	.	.	TGCAGCGTTGAAGTGCTCCCTGGACAGCAAGAGACCCAGTACTTC	CSVEVLPGQQETQYF
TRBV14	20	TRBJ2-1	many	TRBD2	TGTGCCAGCAGCCGCACGCCGCCCGGACTAGCGGGGACGTCCTACAATGAGCAGTTCTTC	CASSRTPPGLAGTSYNEQFF
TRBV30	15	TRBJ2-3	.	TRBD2	TGTGCCTGGAGTGCGGGAGGGCCTAGCACAGATACGCAGTATTTT	CAWSAGGPSTDTQYF
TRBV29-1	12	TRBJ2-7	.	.	TGCAGCGTTGAGGGGGTAACTGACGAGCAGTACTTC	CSVEGVTDEQYF
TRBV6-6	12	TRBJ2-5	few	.	TGTGCCAGCAGGGAGGGACAAGAGACCCAGTACTTC	CASREGQETQYF
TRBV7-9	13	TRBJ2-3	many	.	TGTGCCAGCAGCGGGTGGACAACAGATACGCAGTATTTT	CASSGWTTDTQYF
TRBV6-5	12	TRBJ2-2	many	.	TGTGCCAGCGTCAGGGAAACCGGGGAGCTGTTTTTT	CASVRETGELFF
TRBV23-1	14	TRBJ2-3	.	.	TGCGCCAGCAGGCCTCAGCATAAGACAGATACGCAGTATTTT	CASRPQHKTDTQYF
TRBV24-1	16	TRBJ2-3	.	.	TGTGCCACCAGTGAACCGGGACCACTAAGCACAGATACGCAGTATTTT	CATSEPGPLSTDTQYF
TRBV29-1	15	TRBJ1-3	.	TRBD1	TGCAGCGTTGAAGAGGGACAGGGGGCTGGGAACACCATATATTTT	CSVEEGQGAGNTIYF
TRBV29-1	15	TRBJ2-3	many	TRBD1	TGCAGCGTTGCGGGGACAGGGGGTTTCACAGATACGCAGTATTTT	CSVAGTGGFTDTQYF
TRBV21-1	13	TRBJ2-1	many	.	TGTGCCAGCAGCGCGGGACTTTACAATGAGCAGTTCTTC	CASSAGLYNEQFF
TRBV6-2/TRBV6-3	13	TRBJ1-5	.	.	TGTGCCAGCAGGCGGGGTTACAATCAGCCCCAGCATTTT	CASRRGYNQPQHF
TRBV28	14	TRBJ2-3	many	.	TGTGCCAGCAGAGAGAGAGTGGGCACAGATACGCAGTATTTT	CASRERVGTDTQYF
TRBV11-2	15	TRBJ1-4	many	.	TGTGCCAGCAGTTACCCCGGGAGGTCTGGAGAAAAACTGTTTTTT	CASSYPGRSGEKLFF
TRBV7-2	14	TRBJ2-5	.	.	TGTGCCAGCAGCCTAGGCGGACCACTAGGGCCCCAGTACTTC	CASSLGGPLGPQYF
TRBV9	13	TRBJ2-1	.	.	TGTGCCAGCAGCGGGACGGGTTACAATGAGCAGTTCTTC	CASSGTGYNEQFF
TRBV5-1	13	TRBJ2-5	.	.	TGCGCCAGCAGCTTGGGCGGGGAAGAGACCCAGTACTTC	CASSLGGEETQYF
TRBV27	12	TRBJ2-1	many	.	TGTGCCAGCGGGGGCTCCTACAATGAGCAGTTCTTC	CASGGSYNEQFF
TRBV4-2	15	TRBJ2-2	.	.	TGTGCCAGCAGCCCGTCGACGGGCATCCCCGGGGAGCTGTTTTTT	CASSPSTGIPGELFF
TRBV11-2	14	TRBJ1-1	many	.	TGTGCCAGCAGCTTAGGGGGGGCCCGAACTGAAGCTTTCTTT	CASSLGGARTEAFF
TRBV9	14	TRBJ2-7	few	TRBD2	TGTGCCAGCAGCGTACTGGGGACTAGCTACGAGCAGTACTTC	CASSVLGTSYEQYF
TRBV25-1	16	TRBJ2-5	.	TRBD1	TGTGCCAGCACCCCAGGGACAGTACATGAACAAAAGACCCAGTACTTC	CASTPGTVHEQKTQYF
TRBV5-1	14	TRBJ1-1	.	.	TGCGCCAGCAGCCCTCGTGGGGGGAACACTGAAGCTTTCTTT	CASSPRGGNTEAFF
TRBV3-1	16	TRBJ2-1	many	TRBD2	TGTGCCAGCAGCAACAGACTAGCGGGGGGGGACAATGAGCAGTTCTTC	CASSNRLAGGDNEQFF
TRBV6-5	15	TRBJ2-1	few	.	TGTGCCAGCAGAAGTCAGGGCATCTCCTACAATGAGCAGTTCTTC	CASRSQGISYNEQFF
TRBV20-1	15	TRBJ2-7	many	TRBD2	TGCAGTGCTAGAGCCCCTGGCGGGAGCCGCTACGAGCAGTACTTC	CSARAPGGSRYEQYF
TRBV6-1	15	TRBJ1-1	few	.	TGTGCCAGCAGTGAAGCCCGACCAGGTGGATACTTAGCTTTCTTT	CASSEARPGGYLAFF
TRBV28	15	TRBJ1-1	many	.	TGTGCCAGCAGTACGCCACAGGGTCTGGGGACTGAAGCTTTCTTT	CASSTPQGLGTEAFF
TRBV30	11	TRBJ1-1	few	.	TGTGCCTGGAGTAGGGTCACTGAAGCTTTCTTT	CAWSRVTEAFF
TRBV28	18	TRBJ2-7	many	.	TGTGCCAGCAGATCGACGGGACAGGGACCGGCGGGAGGCTACGAGCAGTACTTC	CASRSTGQGPAGGYEQYF
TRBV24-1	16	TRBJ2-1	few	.	TGTGCCACCAGTGATCTCCAGACATCGTCATACAATGAGCAGTTCTTC	CATSDLQTSSYNEQFF
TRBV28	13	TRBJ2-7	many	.	TGTGCCAGCACCTCGCCCCGACAGCGCGAGCAGTACTTC	CASTSPRQREQYF